This TCR beta chain was sequenced during a study of technical replicates of blood from a few donors. V was pared by 8 bases and J by 3 bases, with 17 bases between. Germline V gene lookup returns CDR1 MNHEY and CDR2 SMNVEV (reference sequence). The CDR3 covers 14 residues. The table came from immunoSEQ multiplex PCR; TCRdb's copy has only in-frame clones and leaves some out. In the table there are about 58,000 clones, 91% of which are singletons. Sequenced input: PBMCs. The receptor was derived from a human donor in good health. Some clones in this sample may be carry-over from other donors' samples. The chain joins TRBV27 to TRBJ2-7; D possibly corresponds to TRBD1 (5 bases). CDR3 sequence: CASQGAHSLYEQYF. The CDR3 DNA sequence: TGTGCCAGCCAGGGTGCCCACTCCCTCTACGAGCAGTACTTC.